The present T cell receptor beta chain was sequenced within a study of spatial heterogeneity in lung cancer (dated by TCRdb to the late 2010s). Background on the whole study: Beta-chain transcripts were consistently detected in greater numbers than alpha-chain transcripts, which likely reflects a higher abundance of beta-chain transcripts. In tumor regions, TCR transcript counts showed a strong correlation with a T cell transcriptional module score derived from matched bulk RNA-seq. In the raw uncorrected reads, each unique combination of TCR and UMI appeared on average more than ten times. The study quantitatively compared TCR alpha and beta repertoires across multiple tumor regions, matched nontumor lung and blood in non-small cell lung cancer. TCR repertoire features were related to nonsynonymous mutation counts determined by whole-exome sequencing of tumor tissue. At surgery, 220 tumor regions, roughly 63 matched nontumor lung samples and 56 PBMC samples were TCR-sequenced for both alpha and beta chains. What the authors observed across the whole study: TCR-seq coverage of tumor T cells was estimated to be only about 7% for alpha chains and approximately 12% for beta chains. Confirming at a functional level the hypothesis that regional TCRs recognize regional mutations was considered to require additional single-cell paired TCR alpha and beta sequencing. A correlation was observed between the number of expanded intratumoral alpha and beta TCRs and the tumor nonsynonymous mutation count. Counts of ubiquitous and regional expanded TCRs correlated with counts of ubiquitous and regional nonsynonymous mutations, respectively.

Library generation was performed with 5' RACE. Sequencing used a NextSeq 500. To allow correction of PCR and sequencing errors, the TCR library protocol tagged every TCR cDNA molecule with a unique molecular identifier. In the original analysis: TCR identification, UMI-based error correction and CDR3 extraction were all carried out with Decombinator tools. Expanded TCRs were defined as those above a frequency of 2 per 1,000, corresponding to the top 1% of the tumor frequency distribution. Expanded tumor TCRs were classed as regional if statistically deemed absent (corrected P<0.05) from at least one tumor region, otherwise ubiquitous. Renyi diversity was calculated using the R vegan package after each repertoire was subsampled 100 times to 5,000 TCRs. CDR3 similarity networks were constructed using string-kernel similarity of amino acid triplets, with links drawn between CDR3s whose pairwise similarity was above 0.82. The public sequencing data were trimmed at Q25 with fastp and processed into clonotypes with MiXCR by TCRdb, which kept only in-frame beta chains. Duplicate CDR3 protein sequences are folded into a single record with the most common DNA and genes. These V and J calls are TCRdb output, not the study's own analysis. The sample table records about 100,000 distinct CDR3 sequences; about 4.6% of these occur just once. Together, the top ten hold about 20% of the sample.

The time point label here, explained by the study, means: sample taken at primary tumor resection. Donors were approximately 72 patients with early-stage, untreated non-small cell lung cancer from the lung TRACERx cohort. TCR sequencing used whole RNA extracted from tumor and nontumor lung tissue, or from cryopreserved PBMC samples, without cell sorting. Only patients for whom sufficient RNA was available from at least two tumor regions were selected for TCR sequencing. Before being selected, tumor and adjacent nontumor lung specimens were reviewed by a lung pathologist. Looking up the germline V gene yields CDR1 SGHNT and CDR2 YENEEA. Trimming leaves V shorter by 5 bases and J shorter by 2 bases, with the junction holding 2 bases beyond the gene matches. From cysteine to phenylalanine, the CDR3 is 15 amino acids long. Just the 45-base CDR3 DNA is kept, in frame starting at base 1. This clonotype was recorded at least ten times. Its antigen is not yet known. Base qualities are not recorded, but no much larger clone differs from it by a single base.

The chain joins TRBV11-3 to TRBJ2-2, with 10 junctional bases fitting TRBD2. The specimen was lung tumor tissue, collected at surgery. The source is a male donor with early-stage non-small cell lung cancer. The DNA sequence follows: TGTGCCAGCAGCGCTAGCGGGAGTAACACCGGGGAGCTGTTTTTT. This encodes CASSASGSNTGELFF.